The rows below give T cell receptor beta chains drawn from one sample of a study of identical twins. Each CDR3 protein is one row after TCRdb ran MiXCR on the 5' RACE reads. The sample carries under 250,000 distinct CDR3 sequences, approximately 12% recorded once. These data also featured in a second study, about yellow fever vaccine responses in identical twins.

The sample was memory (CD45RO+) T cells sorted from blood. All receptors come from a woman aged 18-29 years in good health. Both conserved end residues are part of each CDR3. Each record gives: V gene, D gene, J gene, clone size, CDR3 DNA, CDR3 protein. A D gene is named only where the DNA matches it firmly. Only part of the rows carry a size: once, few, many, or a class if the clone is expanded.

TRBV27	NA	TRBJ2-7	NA	TGTGCCAGCTATCGCAGGGAGGACGAGCAGTACTTC	CASYRREDEQYF
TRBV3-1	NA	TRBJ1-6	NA	TGTGCCAGCAGCCAAGAGGGTTATTCACCCCTCCACTTT	CASSQEGYSPLHF
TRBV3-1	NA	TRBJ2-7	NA	TGTGCCAGCTGCACACAGGGACTGGTAACCTACGAGCAGTACTTC	CASCTQGLVTYEQYF
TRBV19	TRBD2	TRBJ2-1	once	TGTGCCAGTAGTATCCCCTGGCGGGAGCCATTCCGGAATGAGCAGTTCTTC	CASSIPWREPFRNEQFF
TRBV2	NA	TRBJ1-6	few	TGTGCCAGCAGTGGCCAAAATAATTCACCCCTCCACTTT	CASSGQNNSPLHF
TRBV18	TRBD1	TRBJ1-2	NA	TGTGCCAGCTCACCAGGGACAGGGACCTATGGCTACACCTTC	CASSPGTGTYGYTF
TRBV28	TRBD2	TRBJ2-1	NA	TGTGCCAGCAGTTCGCCCATAACTAGCGGGAAGTACAATGAGCAGTTCTTC	CASSSPITSGKYNEQFF
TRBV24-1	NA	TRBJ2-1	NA	TGTGCCACCAGTGACGGACCCTACAATGAGCAGTTCTTC	CATSDGPYNEQFF
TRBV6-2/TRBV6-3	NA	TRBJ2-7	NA	TGTGCCAGCAGTTTCATCTTCGGGACCCCCTCCTACGAGCAGTACTTC	CASSFIFGTPSYEQYF
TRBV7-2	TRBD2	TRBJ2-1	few	TGTGCCAGCAGCTTATTACTAGCGGGACGATACAATGAGCAGTTCTTC	CASSLLLAGRYNEQFF
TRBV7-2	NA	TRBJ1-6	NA	TGTGCCAGCAGCTTAAGCCCAGGGTCTGATTCACCCCTCCACTTT	CASSLSPGSDSPLHF
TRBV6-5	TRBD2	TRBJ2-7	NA	TGTGCCAGCAGTTCTAGCGGGGGGGCCGAGTACGAGCAGTACTTC	CASSSSGGAEYEQYF
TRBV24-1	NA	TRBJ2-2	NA	TGTGCCACCAGTGTGATAGGGGGGGAGCTGTTTTTT	CATSVIGGELFF
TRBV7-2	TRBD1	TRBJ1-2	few	TGTGCCAGCAGCATACAGGGGCGCGACTACACCTTC	CASSIQGRDYTF
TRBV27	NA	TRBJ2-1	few	TGTGCCAGCAGTTTGTGGGGTGGCTACAATGAGCAGTTCTTC	CASSLWGGYNEQFF
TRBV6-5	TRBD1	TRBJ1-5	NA	TGTGCCAGCAGTTACACAGGGGACGGAAATCAGCCCCAGCATTTT	CASSYTGDGNQPQHF
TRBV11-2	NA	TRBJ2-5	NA	TGTGCCAGCAACGTTATAGCCCGAGGGGGGGAGACCCAGTACTTC	CASNVIARGGETQYF
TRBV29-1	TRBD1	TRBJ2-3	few	TGCAGCGACACAGGGGGTTCAGATACGCAGTATTTT	CSDTGGSDTQYF
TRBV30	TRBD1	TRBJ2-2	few	TGTGCCTGGCCAACAGGGGACACCGGGGAGCTGTTTTTT	CAWPTGDTGELFF
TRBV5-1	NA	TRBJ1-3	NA	TGCGCCAGCAGCTTAAGACAGTCCCGGGAGGGCACCATATATTTT	CASSLRQSREGTIYF
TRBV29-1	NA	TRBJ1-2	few	TGCAGCGTTGGGAGAGGTGATGGCTACACCTTC	CSVGRGDGYTF
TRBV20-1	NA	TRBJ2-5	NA	TGCAGTGCTACATCCTTCATTAACCGAGAGACCCAGTACTTC	CSATSFINRETQYF
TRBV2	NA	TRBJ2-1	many	TGTGCCAGCAGTGGGCGGGTCGAGCAGTTCTTC	CASSGRVEQFF
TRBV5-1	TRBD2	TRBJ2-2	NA	TGCGCCAGCAGCTCCGGGGGGGCCTACACCGGGGAGCTGTTTTTT	CASSSGGAYTGELFF
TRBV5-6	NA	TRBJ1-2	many	TGTGCCAGCAGCCCCGGGGACGGAACTAACTATGGCTACACCTTC	CASSPGDGTNYGYTF
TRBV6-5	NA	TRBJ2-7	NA	TGTGCCAGCAGTTACTCTCAGGGAAGCTACGAGCAGTACTTC	CASSYSQGSYEQYF
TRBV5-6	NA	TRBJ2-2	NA	TGTGCCAGCAGCTTGGCCAAGTTGAACACCGGGGAGCTGTTTTTT	CASSLAKLNTGELFF
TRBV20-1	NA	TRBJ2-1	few	TGCAGTGTCAGGGGCCCGCGAGGACTAGTCAACTACAATGAGCAGTTCTTC	CSVRGPRGLVNYNEQFF
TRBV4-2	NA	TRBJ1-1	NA	TGTGCCAGCAGCCAAGATCGGAGCAGGGGGAACACTGAAGCTTTCTTT	CASSQDRSRGNTEAFF
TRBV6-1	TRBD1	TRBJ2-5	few	TGTGCCAGCAGACCCCCGGACAGGGGGGAGACCCAGTACTTC	CASRPPDRGETQYF
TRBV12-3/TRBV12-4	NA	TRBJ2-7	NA	TGTGCCAGCAGTTTGCGGGCCGGGGGCGTCTACGAGCAGTACTTC	CASSLRAGGVYEQYF
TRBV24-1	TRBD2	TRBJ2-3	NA	TGTGCCACCAGTGACCCGGGGACTAGCGGACGCACAGATACGCAGTATTTT	CATSDPGTSGRTDTQYF
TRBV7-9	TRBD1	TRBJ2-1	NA	TGTGCCAGCAGACCAGACAGGGGTGAATCCAGTGAGCAGTTCTTC	CASRPDRGESSEQFF